One TCR beta chain is described in this entry. The antigen is undetermined. Primers: 60 Vbeta forward and 13 Jbeta reverse. The assay was immunoSEQ multiplex PCR, and TCRdb's table has in-frame clones only and misses some. Its listing shows approximately 30,000 clones. CDR1 and CDR2 (germline): SQVTM, ANQGSEA. This CDR3 is built from 14 residues. Trimming took 4 bases from V and 1 from J, leaving 11 bases between them. These data originate in a study of cytomegalovirus exposure and HLA in healthy donors. Study-wide results and caveats: Across donors, sequencing depth was assumed by presence/absence analyses to be roughly uniform.

This sequence was found in a middle-aged man in good health and CMV-seronegative. The rearrangement uses TRBV29-1 and TRBJ1-5, with a weak D call TRBD1 (5 bases). Sequences were obtained from PBMCs. The CDR3 DNA reads TGCAGCGTTGGATCGGGGGTGAGCAATCAGCCCCAGCATTTT. It specifies CSVGSGVSNQPQHF.